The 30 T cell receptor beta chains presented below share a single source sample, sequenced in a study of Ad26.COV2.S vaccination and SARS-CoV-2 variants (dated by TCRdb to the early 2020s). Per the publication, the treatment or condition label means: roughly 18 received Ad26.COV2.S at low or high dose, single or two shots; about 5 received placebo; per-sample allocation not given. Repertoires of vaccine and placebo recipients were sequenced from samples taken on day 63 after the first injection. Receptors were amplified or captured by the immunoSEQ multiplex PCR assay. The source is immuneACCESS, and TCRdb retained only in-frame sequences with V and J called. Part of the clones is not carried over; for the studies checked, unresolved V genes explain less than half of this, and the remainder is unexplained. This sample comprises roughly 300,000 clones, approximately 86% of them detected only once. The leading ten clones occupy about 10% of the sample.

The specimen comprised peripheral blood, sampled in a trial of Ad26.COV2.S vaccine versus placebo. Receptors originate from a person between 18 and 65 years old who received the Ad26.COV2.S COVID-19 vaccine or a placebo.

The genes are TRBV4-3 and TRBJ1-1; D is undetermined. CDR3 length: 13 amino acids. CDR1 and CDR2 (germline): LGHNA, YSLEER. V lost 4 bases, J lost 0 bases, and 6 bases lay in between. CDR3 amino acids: CASSPTMNTEAFF. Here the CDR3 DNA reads TGCGCCAGCAGCCCTACCATGAACACTGAAGCTTTCTTT.

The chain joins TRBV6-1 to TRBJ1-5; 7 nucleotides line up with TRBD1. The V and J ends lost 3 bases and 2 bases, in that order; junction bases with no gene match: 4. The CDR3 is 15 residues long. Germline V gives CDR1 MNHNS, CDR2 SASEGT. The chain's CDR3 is CASSDKTGRNQPQHF. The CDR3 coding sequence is TGTGCCAGCAGTGACAAGACAGGGCGCAATCAGCCCCAGCATTTT.

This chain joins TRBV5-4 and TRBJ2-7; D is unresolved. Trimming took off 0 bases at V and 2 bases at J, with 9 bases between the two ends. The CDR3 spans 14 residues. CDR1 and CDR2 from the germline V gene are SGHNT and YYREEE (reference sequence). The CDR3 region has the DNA TGTGCCAGCAGCTTGGCCTCCGGAACCTACGAGCAGTACTTC. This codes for CASSLASGTYEQYF.

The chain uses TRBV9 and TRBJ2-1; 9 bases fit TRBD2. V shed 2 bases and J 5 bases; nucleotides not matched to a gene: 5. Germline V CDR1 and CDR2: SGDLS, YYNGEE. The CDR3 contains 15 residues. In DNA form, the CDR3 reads TGTGCCAGCAGCGTTCGCGGGGGGGCCAACAATGAGCAGTTCTTC. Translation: CASSVRGGANNEQFF.

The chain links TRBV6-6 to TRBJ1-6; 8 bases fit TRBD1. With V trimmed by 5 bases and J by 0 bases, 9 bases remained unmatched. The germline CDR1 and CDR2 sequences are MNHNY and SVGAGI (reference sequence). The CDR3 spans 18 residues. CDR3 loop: CASSRSGGSSSYNSPLHF. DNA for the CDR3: TGTGCCAGCAGTAGATCAGGGGGCTCCAGCTCCTATAATTCACCCCTCCACTTT.

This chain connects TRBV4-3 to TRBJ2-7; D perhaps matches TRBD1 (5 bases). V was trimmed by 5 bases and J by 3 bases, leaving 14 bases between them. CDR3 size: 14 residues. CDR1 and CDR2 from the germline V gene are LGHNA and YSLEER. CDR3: CASSSQGNGYEQYF. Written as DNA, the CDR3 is TGCGCCAGCAGCAGTCAGGGAAACGGCTACGAGCAGTACTTC.

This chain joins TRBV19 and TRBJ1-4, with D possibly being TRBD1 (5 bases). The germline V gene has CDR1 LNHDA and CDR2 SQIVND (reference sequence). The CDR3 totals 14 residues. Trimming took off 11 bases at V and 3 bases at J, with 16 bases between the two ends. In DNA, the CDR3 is TGTGCCTCCTCGGGGCGATGGGCTAATGAAAAACTGTTTTTT. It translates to CASSGRWANEKLFF.

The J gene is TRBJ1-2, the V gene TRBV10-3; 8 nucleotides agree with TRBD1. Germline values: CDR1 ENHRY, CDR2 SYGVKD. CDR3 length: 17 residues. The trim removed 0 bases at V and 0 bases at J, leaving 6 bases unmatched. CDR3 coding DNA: TGTGCCATCAGTGAGTCCCGGGACAGGTTAGCTAACTATGGCTACACCTTC. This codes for CAISESRDRLANYGYTF.

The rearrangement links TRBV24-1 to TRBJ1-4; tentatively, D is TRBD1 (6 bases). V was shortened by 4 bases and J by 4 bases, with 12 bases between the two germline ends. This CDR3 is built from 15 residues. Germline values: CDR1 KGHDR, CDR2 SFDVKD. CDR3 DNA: TGTGCCACCAGTGAAGGGGGGGCCCGTAATGAAAAACTGTTTTTT. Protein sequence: CATSEGGARNEKLFF.

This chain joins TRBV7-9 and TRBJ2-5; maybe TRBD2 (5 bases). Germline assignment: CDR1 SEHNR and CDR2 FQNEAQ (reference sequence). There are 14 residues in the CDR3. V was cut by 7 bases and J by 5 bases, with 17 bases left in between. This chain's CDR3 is CASTLGGFGETQYF. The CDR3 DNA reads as TGTGCCAGCACGCTGGGCGGGTTTGGGGAGACCCAGTACTTC.

This chain's CDR3 is CASSVWTGVTDTQYF. The CDR3 DNA is TGTGCCAGCAGCGTATGGACAGGGGTCACAGATACGCAGTATTTT. The gene calls are TRBV9 and TRBJ2-3; 9 nucleotides align to TRBD1. The germline V gene encodes CDR1 SGDLS and CDR2 YYNGEE. V lost 1 base, J lost 2 bases, and 2 bases stayed unmatched. The CDR3 covers 15 residues.

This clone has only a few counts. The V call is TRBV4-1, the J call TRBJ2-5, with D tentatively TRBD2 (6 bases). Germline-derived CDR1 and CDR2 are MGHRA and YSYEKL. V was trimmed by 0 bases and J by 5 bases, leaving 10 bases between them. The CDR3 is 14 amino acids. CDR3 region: CASSQEWEEETQYF. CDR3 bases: TGCGCCAGCAGCCAAGAGTGGGAGGAGGAGACCCAGTACTTC.

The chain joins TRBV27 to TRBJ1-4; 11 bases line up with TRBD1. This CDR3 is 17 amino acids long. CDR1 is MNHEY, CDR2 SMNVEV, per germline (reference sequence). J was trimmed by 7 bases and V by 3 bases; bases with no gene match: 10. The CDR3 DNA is TGTGCCAGCAGTTTCAGAGGACAGGGGGCGGGTAGTGAAAAACTGTTTTTT. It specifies CASSFRGQGAGSEKLFF.

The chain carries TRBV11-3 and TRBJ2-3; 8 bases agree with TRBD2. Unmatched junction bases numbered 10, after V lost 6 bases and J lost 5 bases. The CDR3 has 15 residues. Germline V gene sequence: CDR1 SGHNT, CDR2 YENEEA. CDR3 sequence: CASSLPGLDRDTQYF. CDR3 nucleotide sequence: TGTGCCAGCAGTCTCCCGGGACTAGACAGAGATACGCAGTATTTT.

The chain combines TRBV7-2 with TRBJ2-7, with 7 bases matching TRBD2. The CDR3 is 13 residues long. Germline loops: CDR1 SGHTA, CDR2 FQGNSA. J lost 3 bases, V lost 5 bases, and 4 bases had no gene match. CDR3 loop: CASSRSGDYEQYF. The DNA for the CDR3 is TGTGCCAGCAGCCGAAGCGGGGACTACGAGCAGTACTTC.

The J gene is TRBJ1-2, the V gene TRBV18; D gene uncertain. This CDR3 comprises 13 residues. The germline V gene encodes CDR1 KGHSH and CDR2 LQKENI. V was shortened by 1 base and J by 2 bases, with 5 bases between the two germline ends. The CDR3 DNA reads TGTGCCAGCTCACCACAGGAGAACTATGGCTACACCTTC. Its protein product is CASSPQENYGYTF.

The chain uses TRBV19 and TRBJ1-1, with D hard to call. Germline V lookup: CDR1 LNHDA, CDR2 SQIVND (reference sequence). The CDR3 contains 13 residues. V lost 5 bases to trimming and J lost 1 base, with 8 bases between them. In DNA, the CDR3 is TGTGCCAGTAGTCCCTGGGGGAACACTGAAGCTTTCTTT. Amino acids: CASSPWGNTEAFF.

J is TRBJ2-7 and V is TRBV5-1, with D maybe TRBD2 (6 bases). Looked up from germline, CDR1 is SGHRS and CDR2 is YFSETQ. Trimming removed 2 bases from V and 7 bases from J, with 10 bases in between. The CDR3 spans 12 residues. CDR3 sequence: CASSFDAGEQYF. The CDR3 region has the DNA TGCGCCAGCAGCTTCGACGCGGGGGAGCAGTACTTC.

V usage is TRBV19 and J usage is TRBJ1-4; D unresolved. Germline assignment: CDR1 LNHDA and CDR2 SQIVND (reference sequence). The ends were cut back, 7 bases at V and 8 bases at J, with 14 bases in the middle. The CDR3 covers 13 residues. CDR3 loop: CASNQQGREKLFF. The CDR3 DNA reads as TGTGCCAGTAACCAACAAGGGCGGGAAAAACTGTTTTTT.

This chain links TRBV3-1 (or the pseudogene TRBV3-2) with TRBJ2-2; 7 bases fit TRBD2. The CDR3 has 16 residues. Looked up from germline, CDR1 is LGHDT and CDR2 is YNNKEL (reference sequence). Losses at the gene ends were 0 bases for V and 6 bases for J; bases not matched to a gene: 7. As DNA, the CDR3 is TGTGCCAGCAGCCAAGACCGAGCGGGGTCGGCCGGGGAGCTGTTTTTT. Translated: CASSQDRAGSAGELFF.

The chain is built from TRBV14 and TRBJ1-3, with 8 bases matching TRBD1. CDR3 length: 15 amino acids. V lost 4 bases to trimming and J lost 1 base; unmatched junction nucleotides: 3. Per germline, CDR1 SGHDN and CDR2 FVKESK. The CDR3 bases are TGTGCCAGCAGCCGACGGACAGGGTCTGGAAACACCATATATTTT. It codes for CASSRRTGSGNTIYF.

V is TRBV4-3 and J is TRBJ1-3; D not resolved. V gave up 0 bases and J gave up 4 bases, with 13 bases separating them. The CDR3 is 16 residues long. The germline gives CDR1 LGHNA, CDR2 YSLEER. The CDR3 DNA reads TGCGCCAGCAGCCAAGATCAGGCCGTCTTCGGAAACACCATATATTTT. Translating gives CASSQDQAVFGNTIYF.

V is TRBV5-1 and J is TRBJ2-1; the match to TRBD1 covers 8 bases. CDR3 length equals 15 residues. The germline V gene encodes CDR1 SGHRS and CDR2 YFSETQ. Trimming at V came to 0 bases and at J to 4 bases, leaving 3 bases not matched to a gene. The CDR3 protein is CASSLVGQVYNEQFF. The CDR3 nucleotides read TGCGCCAGCAGCTTGGTGGGACAGGTTTACAATGAGCAGTTCTTC.

The CDR3 spells CASRFNTANTGELFF. The CDR3 DNA reads TGTGCCAGCAGGTTTAATACTGCGAACACCGGGGAGCTGTTTTTT. V is TRBV2 and J is TRBJ2-2; D unresolved. Germline CDR1 reads SNHLY; CDR2 reads FYNNEI. V lost 6 bases and J lost 0, with 11 bases in between. This CDR3 comprises 15 residues.

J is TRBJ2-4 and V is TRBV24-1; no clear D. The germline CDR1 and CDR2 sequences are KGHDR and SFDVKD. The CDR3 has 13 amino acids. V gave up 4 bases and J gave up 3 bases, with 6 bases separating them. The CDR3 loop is CATSEQVKNIQYF. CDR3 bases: TGTGCCACCAGTGAGCAGGTCAAAAACATTCAGTACTTC.

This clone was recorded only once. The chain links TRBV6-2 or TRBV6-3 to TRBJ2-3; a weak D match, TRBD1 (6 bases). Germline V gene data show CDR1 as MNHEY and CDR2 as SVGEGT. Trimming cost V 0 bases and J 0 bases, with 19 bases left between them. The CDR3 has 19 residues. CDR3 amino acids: CASSYSTGLGATSTDTQYF. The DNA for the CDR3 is TGTGCCAGCAGTTACTCGACAGGACTGGGGGCTACTAGCACAGATACGCAGTATTTT.

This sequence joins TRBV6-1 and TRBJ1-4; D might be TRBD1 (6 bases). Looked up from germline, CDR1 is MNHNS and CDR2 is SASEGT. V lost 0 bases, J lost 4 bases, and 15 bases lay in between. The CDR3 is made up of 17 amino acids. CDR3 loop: CASSEAREGGINEKLFF. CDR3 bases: TGTGCCAGCAGTGAAGCGCGGGAAGGGGGGATTAATGAAAAACTGTTTTTT.

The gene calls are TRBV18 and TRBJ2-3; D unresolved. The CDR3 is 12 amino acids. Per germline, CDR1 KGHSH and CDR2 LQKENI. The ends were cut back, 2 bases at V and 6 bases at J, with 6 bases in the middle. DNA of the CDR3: TGTGCCAGCTCACCAGATCTTGATACGCAGTATTTT. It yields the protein CASSPDLDTQYF. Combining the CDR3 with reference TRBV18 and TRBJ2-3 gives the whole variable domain NAGVMQNPRHLVRRRGQEARLRCSPMKGHSHVYWYRQLPEEGLKFMVYLQKENIIDESGMPKERFSAEFPKEGPSILRIQQVVRGDSAAYFCASSPDLDTQYFGPGTRLTVL.

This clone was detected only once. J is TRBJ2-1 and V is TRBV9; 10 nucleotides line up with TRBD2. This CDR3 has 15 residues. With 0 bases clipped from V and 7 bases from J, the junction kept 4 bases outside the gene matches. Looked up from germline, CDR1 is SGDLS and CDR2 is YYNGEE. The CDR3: CASSVGAGGGNEQFF. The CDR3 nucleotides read TGTGCCAGCAGCGTAGGAGCGGGAGGGGGAAATGAGCAGTTCTTC.

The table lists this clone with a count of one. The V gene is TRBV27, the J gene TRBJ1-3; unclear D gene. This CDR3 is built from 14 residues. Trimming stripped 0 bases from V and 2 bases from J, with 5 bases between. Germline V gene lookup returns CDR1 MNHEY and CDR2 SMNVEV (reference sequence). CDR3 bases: TGTGCCAGCAGTTTATCAGGCGCTGGAAACACCATATATTTT. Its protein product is CASSLSGAGNTIYF.